The clone carrying this TCR beta chain came up a few times. What it binds is unknown. This specimen comes from a study of tumor-infiltrating lymphocytes in glioblastoma multiforme. Points from the study as a whole: TCR plus mutation findings rest on a single glioblastoma patient.

TCRB libraries came from RNA via three nested multiplex PCR rounds. TCRdb re-called the multiplex PCR reads through MiXCR, storing one row per CDR3 protein. Among around 15,000 distinct CDR3 sequences, around 72% were seen once, and the ten largest hold roughly 37%. Trimming took 5 bases from V and 3 from J, leaving 17 bases between them. The CDR3 is 15 residues long. CDR1 is SGHNT, CDR2 YENEEA, per germline. The sample consisted of brain tumor tissue. This rearrangement joins TRBV11-3 to TRBJ2-7; tentatively, D is TRBD1 (5 bases). The origin of this receptor is a male donor with glioblastoma. CDR3 coding DNA: TGTGCCAGCAGCCTAAGACAGATGAGTAACTACGAGCAGTACTTC. It is translated as CASSLRQMSNYEQYF.